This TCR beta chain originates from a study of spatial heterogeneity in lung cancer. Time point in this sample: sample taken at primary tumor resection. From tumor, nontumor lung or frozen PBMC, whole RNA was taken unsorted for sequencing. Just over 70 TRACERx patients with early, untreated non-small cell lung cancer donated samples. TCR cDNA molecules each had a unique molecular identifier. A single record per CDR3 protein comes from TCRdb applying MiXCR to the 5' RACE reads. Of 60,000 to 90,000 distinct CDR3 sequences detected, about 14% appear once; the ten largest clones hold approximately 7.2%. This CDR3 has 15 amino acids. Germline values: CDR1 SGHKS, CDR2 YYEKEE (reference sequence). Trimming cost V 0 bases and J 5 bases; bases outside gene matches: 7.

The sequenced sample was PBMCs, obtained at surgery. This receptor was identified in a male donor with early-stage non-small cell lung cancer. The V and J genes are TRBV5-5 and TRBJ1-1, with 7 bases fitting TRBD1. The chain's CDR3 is CASSLEDRPRTEAFF. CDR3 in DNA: TGTGCCAGCAGCTTGGAGGACAGGCCAAGAACTGAAGCTTTCTTT.